These 28 T cell receptor beta chains were all obtained from the same sample, sequenced in a study of shared clonotypes between healthy human individuals. Measured with immunoSEQ multiplex PCR; TCRdb has only the in-frame clones, and not every one. The sample contains roughly 700,000 clones, about 74% of which appear only once. The specimen sequenced was memory CD4+ T cells sorted from blood. Subset defined: CD45RA-negative fraction. The receptors come from a young woman in good health.

The chain is built from TRBV28 and TRBJ2-1; D remains unclear. CDR3 size: 15 residues. Germline CDR1 is MDHEN and CDR2 is SYDVKM. V was trimmed by 1 base and J by 4 bases, leaving 11 bases between them. CDR3 DNA: TGTGCCAGCAGTTTATTATTGGGTGCGTACAATGAGCAGTTCTTC. This codes for CASSLLLGAYNEQFF.

This chain connects TRBV20-1 to TRBJ1-2; D is unclear. The CDR3 extends over 9 amino acids. V lost 6 bases, J lost 6 bases, and 5 bases lay in between. Germline CDR1 DFQATT, CDR2 SNEGSKA (reference sequence). The CDR3 spells CSATNGYTF. CDR3 DNA sequence: TGCAGTGCGACAAATGGCTACACCTTC.

This chain joins TRBV28 and TRBJ1-1; 9 bases match TRBD1. The CDR3 has 15 residues. CDR1 is MDHEN and CDR2 is SYDVKM in the germline V gene. Trimming cost V 7 bases and J 1 base; bases outside gene matches: 7. The CDR3 DNA is TGTGCCAGCATTATTGGGACAGGGAAGAACACTGAAGCTTTCTTT. Amino acids: CASIIGTGKNTEAFF.

This clone came up a few times. The rearrangement links TRBV6-5 to TRBJ1-1; D not certain. Germline CDR1 and CDR2: MNHEY and SVGAGI. This CDR3 has 15 amino acids. With 2 bases removed from V and 4 bases from J, the gap between germline ends came to 14 bases. The CDR3 sequence is CASSYVAQVITEAFF. CDR3 nucleotides: TGTGCCAGCAGTTACGTAGCCCAGGTAATCACTGAAGCTTTCTTT.

This clone was detected a few times. The chain has TRBV5-4 and TRBJ2-3, with 8 bases lining up with TRBD2. The CDR3 totals 16 residues. Unmatched junction bases numbered 12, after V lost 4 bases and J lost 5 bases. The germline V gene has CDR1 SGHNT and CDR2 YYREEE (reference sequence). CDR3 residues: CASSPPGLGVGDTQYF. CDR3 DNA: TGTGCCAGCAGCCCGCCGGGACTAGGCGTAGGAGATACGCAGTATTTT.

V gene TRBV4-1 combines with J gene TRBJ1-1; the D gene is possibly TRBD1 (5 bases). In germline, CDR1 is MGHRA, CDR2 YSYEKL. The CDR3 totals 13 residues. Trimming removed 4 bases at V and 5 bases at J, with 11 bases between. The DNA of the CDR3 is TGCGCCAGCAGCCTCAGGGAGCGGACTGAAGCTTTCTTT. The encoded protein is CASSLRERTEAFF.

V and J are TRBV6-1 and TRBJ1-1; TRBD1 might be the D (5 bases). Germline V CDR1 and CDR2: MNHNS, SASEGT. This CDR3 is built from 15 residues. V gave up 4 bases and J gave up 1 base, with 13 bases separating them. CDR3 sequence reads: CASSGGAGTNTEAFF. In nucleotides, the CDR3 is TGTGCCAGCAGTGGTGGGGCAGGGACGAACACTGAAGCTTTCTTT.

The sample holds a few counts of this clone. V gene TRBV19 combines with J gene TRBJ2-1, with 14 bases that match TRBD2. The CDR3 length is 16 residues. Germline-derived CDR1 and CDR2 are LNHDA and SQIVND (reference sequence). The ends lost 5 bases at V and 7 bases at J; junction bases unmatched: 7. The CDR3 region is CASSWGLAGDRNEQFF. The CDR3 nucleotides are TGTGCCAGTAGTTGGGGACTAGCGGGAGATCGGAATGAGCAGTTCTTC.

CDR3 sequence reads: CASGTHSYNEQFF. The CDR3 nucleotides are TGTGCCAGTGGCACCCACTCCTACAATGAGCAGTTCTTC. The rearrangement uses TRBV27 and TRBJ2-1; D is undetermined. Trimming took 9 bases from V and 0 from J, leaving 9 bases between them. The germline CDR1 and CDR2 sequences are MNHEY and SMNVEV (reference sequence). This CDR3 has 13 amino acids.

Concerning this clone itself: Other nucleotide sequences from this sample produce the same CDR3. The chain uses TRBV30 and TRBJ1-3; no definite D call. V lost 0 bases and J lost 4, with 4 bases in between. The length of the CDR3 is 12 residues. The V gene's germline CDR1 is GTSNPN and CDR2 SVGIG (reference sequence). The CDR3 spells CAWSVAGNTIYF. Here the CDR3 DNA reads TGTGCCTGGAGTGTAGCCGGAAACACCATATATTTT.

The rearrangement uses TRBV10-3 and TRBJ2-7, with 10 bases matching TRBD1. The ends lost 4 bases at V and 6 bases at J; junction bases unmatched: 6. The CDR3 consists of 14 residues. Germline lookup yields CDR1 ENHRY and CDR2 SYGVKD. CDR3: CAISGGQGKGEQYF. The DNA of the CDR3 is TGTGCCATCAGTGGGGGACAGGGGAAGGGCGAGCAGTACTTC.

The chain carries TRBV4-2 and TRBJ2-3; D may match TRBD1 or TRBD2 (5 bases each). Deletions cut 1 base from V and 0 bases from J, with 11 bases between. This CDR3 is 16 amino acids long. Germline V gene sequence: CDR1 LGHNA, CDR2 YNFKEQ. This chain's CDR3 is CASSQGNGASTDTQYF. As DNA, the CDR3 is TGTGCCAGCAGCCAAGGTAACGGGGCTAGCACAGATACGCAGTATTTT.

This clone was seen just once. This rearrangement joins TRBV5-1 to TRBJ1-4; a weak D match, TRBD1 (6 bases). Trimming removed 0 bases from V and 5 bases from J, with 11 bases in between. CDR3 size: 15 residues. From germline, CDR1 is SGHRS and CDR2 YFSETQ. CDR3 in amino acids: CASSLAADSNEKLFF. CDR3 DNA sequence: TGCGCCAGCAGCTTGGCCGCGGACAGCAATGAAAAACTGTTTTTT.

This clone turned up a few times. The CDR3 DNA follows: TGCAGTGCCCCTCTTCCCTACGAGCAGTACTTC. Encoded protein: CSAPLPYEQYF. The chain is built from TRBV20-1 and TRBJ2-7; D unresolved. This CDR3 has 11 amino acids. Germline V lookup: CDR1 DFQATT, CDR2 SNEGSKA (reference sequence). The V end was cut by 6 bases, the J end by 2 bases, with 8 bases between.

This clone was observed once. This chain uses TRBV5-5 with TRBJ2-7; the D gene is possibly TRBD2 (5 bases). There are 13 residues in the CDR3. The V end was cut by 4 bases, the J end by 3 bases, with 11 bases between. The germline CDR1 and CDR2 sequences are SGHKS and YYEKEE (reference sequence). The CDR3 reads CASSRGLDYEQYF. In DNA form, the CDR3 reads TGTGCCAGCAGCCGCGGGTTGGACTACGAGCAGTACTTC.

This chain connects TRBV27 to TRBJ2-7; 9 nucleotides match TRBD1. The V gene end was trimmed by 2 bases and the J gene end by 3 bases; junction bases not matched to a gene: 5. Germline CDR1 and CDR2: MNHEY and SMNVEV (reference sequence). The CDR3 has 15 amino acids. This CDR3 reads CASSLDRDRVYEQYF. In DNA, the CDR3 is TGTGCCAGCAGTTTAGATCGGGACAGGGTCTACGAGCAGTACTTC.

The chain joins TRBV19 to TRBJ2-6; 10 bases map to TRBD2. With V trimmed by 8 bases and J by 0 bases, 4 bases remained unmatched. CDR1 and CDR2 from the germline V gene are LNHDA and SQIVND (reference sequence). The CDR3 spans 16 residues. The CDR3: CASVAGGPSGANVLTF. CDR3 nucleotide sequence: TGTGCCAGTGTAGCGGGAGGCCCCTCTGGGGCCAACGTCCTGACTTTC.

The genes are TRBV5-1 and TRBJ1-1; possibly TRBD1 for D (5 bases). Germline V gene sequence: CDR1 SGHRS, CDR2 YFSETQ. The CDR3 totals 15 residues. V lost 4 bases to trimming and J lost 3 bases, with 16 bases between them. In DNA form, the CDR3 reads TGCGCCAGCAGCCCGGGACGCGAAAGGGACACTGAAGCTTTCTTT. Residues: CASSPGRERDTEAFF. The full variable domain, with the rest looked up from reference TRBV5-1 and TRBJ1-1, is KAGVTQTPRYLIKTRGQQVTLSCSPISGHRSVSWYQQTPGQGLQFLFEYFSETQRNKGNFPGRFSGRQFSNSRSEMNVSTLELGDSALYLCASSPGRERDTEAFFGQGTRLTVV.

The V gene is TRBV29-1, the J gene TRBJ2-1; D gene uncertain. CDR1 SQVTM and CDR2 ANQGSEA come from the germline V gene. Trimming cost V 6 bases and J 5 bases, with 11 bases left between them. The length of the CDR3 is 12 residues. In DNA, the CDR3 is TGCAGCGTCAGATGGGGAAACAATGAGCAGTTCTTC. The encoded protein is CSVRWGNNEQFF.

The V and J genes are TRBV28 and TRBJ2-7, with 12 bases lining up with TRBD2. V lost 5 bases, J lost 5 bases, and 4 bases stayed unmatched. Germline assignment: CDR1 MDHEN and CDR2 SYDVKM. The CDR3 covers 14 residues. The CDR3 DNA sequence: TGTGCCAGCAGTGGACTAGCGGGGAAGAACGAGCAGTACTTC. Translation gives CASSGLAGKNEQYF.

The V and J genes are TRBV21-1 and TRBJ2-1; the table's D call of TRBD2 was not tested on the DNA. TRBV21-1 represents a pseudogene. The CDR3 totals 20 residues. The CDR3: CASSSPLGSGRGGCFYEQFF. CDR3 in DNA: TGTGCCAGCAGCTCGCCTCTTGGTAGCGGGAGAGGGGGATGTTTCTATGAGCAGTTCTTC.

In this sample, this clone turned up a few times. This chain links TRBV6-1 with TRBJ1-5, with TRBD1 matching 7 bases. The J segment lost 3 bases and the V segment lost 6 bases, leaving 8 bases of the junction unmatched. Germline V gives CDR1 MNHNS, CDR2 SASEGT. The CDR3 totals 15 residues. CDR3: CASRVDRADNQPQHF. The CDR3 DNA is TGTGCCAGCAGGGTAGACAGGGCGGACAATCAGCCCCAGCATTTT.

This clone appeared a single time. The chain recombines TRBV7-2 with TRBJ2-3; TRBD1 might be the D (6 bases). V gave up 4 bases and J gave up 9 bases, with 11 bases separating them. The germline V gene has CDR1 SGHTA and CDR2 FQGNSA. This CDR3 is built from 12 residues. The CDR3 sequence: CASSSGARTQYF. The CDR3 region has the DNA TGTGCCAGCAGCTCAGGGGCACGAACGCAGTATTTT.

The gene calls are TRBV27 and TRBJ2-7; a weak D match, TRBD2 (5 bases). CDR1 and CDR2 (germline): MNHEY, SMNVEV (reference sequence). The CDR3 covers 14 residues. Trimming cost V 5 bases and J 3 bases, with 14 bases left between them. Here the CDR3 reads CASSRGGRSYEQYF. The CDR3 nucleotides are TGTGCCAGCAGTCGAGGAGGCAGGAGCTACGAGCAGTACTTC.

The genes are TRBV5-6 and TRBJ2-7, with 10 bases fitting TRBD2. The CDR3 is 16 amino acids. Losses at the gene ends were 2 bases for V and 6 bases for J; bases not matched to a gene: 11. Looked up from germline, CDR1 is SGHDT and CDR2 is YYEEEE. The CDR3 nucleotides are TGTGCCAGCAGCTTTCTTCACGGGACTAGCGCTGTCGAGCAGTACTTC. As protein: CASSFLHGTSAVEQYF.

The J gene is TRBJ1-1, the V gene TRBV19; D gene unclear. The V end was cut by 0 bases, the J end by 1 base, with 9 bases between. Looked up from germline, CDR1 is LNHDA and CDR2 is SQIVND (reference sequence). The CDR3 length is 15 residues. CDR3 sequence reads: CASSIDRTANTEAFF. In DNA, the CDR3 is TGTGCCAGTAGTATAGATCGGACCGCGAACACTGAAGCTTTCTTT. Based on the CDR3 plus reference TRBV19 and TRBJ1-1, the full variable domain is DGGITQSPKYLFRKEGQNVTLSCEQNLNHDAMYWYRQDPGQGLRLIYYSQIVNDFQKGDIAEGYSVSREKKESFPLTVTSAQKNPTAFYLCASSIDRTANTEAFFGQGTRLTVV.

This clone was observed a few times. The V and J genes are TRBV6-4 and TRBJ2-7; D perhaps matches TRBD2 (6 bases). Germline loops: CDR1 MRHNA, CDR2 SNTAGT. CDR3 length: 13 residues. The CDR3 region has the DNA TGTGCTCTAAGGGACTGGAACAGCTACGAGCAGTACTTC. It encodes CALRDWNSYEQYF.

The chain combines TRBV5-4 with TRBJ1-2; D is unresolved. Germline-derived CDR1 and CDR2 are SGHNT and YYREEE (reference sequence). V lost 4 bases and J lost 4, with 11 bases in between. CDR3 size: 13 residues. The CDR3 reads CASSTKQRYGYTF. The CDR3 DNA reads as TGTGCCAGCAGCACCAAACAGCGCTATGGCTACACCTTC.